This section outlines one T cell receptor beta chain sequence together with its context. Its antigen is unidentified. Treatment reported: about 20 received Ad26.COV2.S at low or high dose, single or two shots; a few received placebo; per-sample allocation not given. Collection of samples fell on day 63 after the first vaccine or placebo injection. The V end lost 1 base, the J end lost 7 bases, and 17 bases lay between the germline ends. The CDR3 runs 16 residues. In germline, CDR1 is SGHTA, CDR2 FQGNSA. The data stem from a study of Ad26.COV2.S vaccination and SARS-CoV-2 variants. Across the study: The vaccine Ad26.COV2.S was put into the muscle once, or twice with 56 days between. General observations from the study: Vaccine and placebo recipients had similar non-spike TCR breadth. Placebo recipients showed lower spike-specific TCR breadth than vaccinees. After vaccination, reports described spike-specific CD8+ and CD4+ T cell responses as showing substantial breadth.

Produced via immunoSEQ multiplex PCR; TCRdb's table is partial and in-frame only. The sample records 300,000 to 350,000 clones, 75% to 90% being singletons. The origin of this receptor is a person aged 18 to 65 who received the Ad26.COV2.S COVID-19 vaccine or a placebo. The chain has TRBV7-2 and TRBJ1-3; tentatively, D is TRBD1 (6 bases). The sample was peripheral blood, taken in a trial of Ad26.COV2.S vaccine versus placebo. The CDR3 protein is CASSLGQGPRGNTIYF. DNA for the CDR3: TGTGCCAGCAGCTTAGGGCAGGGTCCGAGGGGGAACACCATATATTTT.